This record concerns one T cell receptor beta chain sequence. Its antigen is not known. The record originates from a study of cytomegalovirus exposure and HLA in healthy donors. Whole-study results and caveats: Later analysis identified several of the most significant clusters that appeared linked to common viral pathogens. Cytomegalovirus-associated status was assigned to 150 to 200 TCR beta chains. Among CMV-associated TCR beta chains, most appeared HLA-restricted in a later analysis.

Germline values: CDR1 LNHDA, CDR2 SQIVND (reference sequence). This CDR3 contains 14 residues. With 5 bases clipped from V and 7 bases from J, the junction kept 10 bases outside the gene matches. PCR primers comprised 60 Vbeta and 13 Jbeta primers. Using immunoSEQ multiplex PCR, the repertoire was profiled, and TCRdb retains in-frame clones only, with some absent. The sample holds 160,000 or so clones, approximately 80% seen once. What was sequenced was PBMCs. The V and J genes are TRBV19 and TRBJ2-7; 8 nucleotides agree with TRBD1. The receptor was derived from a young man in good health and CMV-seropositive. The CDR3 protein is CASSSGTGREEQYF. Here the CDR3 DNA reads TGTGCCAGTAGTTCGGGGACAGGCAGGGAGGAGCAGTACTTC.